What follows is one T cell receptor (beta chain) and its context. Its antigen is undetermined. RNA transcripts served as the template for amplifying TCR beta CDR3 regions. The TCR CDR3 was amplified in a first-round RT-PCR using the HTBI primer set. TCRdb re-called the multiplex PCR reads through MiXCR, storing one row per CDR3 protein. The sample holds 600,000 or so distinct CDR3 sequences; 11% to 15% are singletons and the top ten take around 7%. This sample is part of a study of T cells in Graves' hyperthyroidism and ophthalmopathy. Study-level background: At initial diagnosis, before any treatment had begun, peripheral blood was obtained. Study-wide results and limits: Blood shared most expanded thyroid clonotypes above 0.001. Ophthalmopathy was model-predicted a median roughly 6.5 months pre-onset.

The TCR was taken from a woman aged 18-29 years with Graves' ophthalmopathy. Sequenced material: blood.

This CDR3 reads CASSLQGALDSPLHF. The CDR3 DNA sequence: TGTGCCAGCAGTCTACAGGGGGCTCTGGATTCACCCCTCCACTTT. The chain couples TRBV2 to TRBJ1-6, with 9 nucleotides matching TRBD1. This CDR3 comprises 15 residues. The germline gives CDR1 SNHLY, CDR2 FYNNEI. After removal of 5 bases from V and 8 bases from J, the junction contained 7 bases not matched to a gene.